This T cell receptor (beta chain) was recorded in a study of cytomegalovirus exposure and HLA in healthy donors. General study points: The study listed roughly 160 cytomegalovirus-associated TCR beta chains. A few chains tied to CMV proved CMV antigen-specific in vitro.

In the PCR, 60 Vbeta and 13 Jbeta primers were used. Clones were sequenced by immunoSEQ multiplex PCR, and TCRdb holds only the in-frame ones, with some missing. The sample records approximately 130,000 clones, more than 65% being singletons. Per the germline V gene, CDR1 is SGHVS and CDR2 is FQNEAQ. The CDR3 extends over 16 amino acids. V lost 0 bases and J lost 3, with 13 bases in between. This clone was seen once. Antigen specificity is unknown. The origin of this receptor is a woman aged 60-75 years in good health and CMV-seropositive. The chain recombines TRBV7-8 with TRBJ2-3; D may be TRBD2 (5 bases). Sequencing was carried out using PBMCs. In DNA, the CDR3 is TGTGCCAGCAGCTTAGCTCGAGCGGTGGGGACAGATACGCAGTATTTT. Protein sequence: CASSLARAVGTDTQYF.